Included here is one TCR beta chain sequence, with context. The antigen remains undetermined. This sample was included in a study of molecular identifiers for immune sequencing clone quantification. Regarding the study as a whole: Clonotypes surpassing 20 RNA copies contained over 98% of effector molecules, versus under 1% in naive cells. Spiked Jurkat TCR RNA equivalent to one cell was reportedly detectable in around 980,000 naive cells.

Bulk libraries came from a prior protocol with listed TCR primers. TCRdb reprocessed the PCR reads with MiXCR, giving one entry per CDR3 protein. The data show approximately 97,000 distinct CDR3 sequences, 20% to 30% seen once. The clonotype comes from a human donor in good health. Some libraries in this study had Jurkat cell RNA spiked in. The sequenced sample was naive CD8+ T cells from blood, with Jurkat cell RNA spiked in. Noted subset: FACS-sorted CD8+CD4-CCR7+CD45RA+ naive T cells.

The CDR3 DNA follows: TGTGCCAGCAGCCAATATATACCTAGCGGGCTATACGAGCAGTACTTC. It specifies CASSQYIPSGLYEQYF. V is TRBV3-1 and J is TRBJ2-7; 8 nucleotides align to TRBD2. This CDR3 comprises 16 residues. V lost 2 bases and J lost 4; bases outside the gene matches: 10. Germline assignment: CDR1 LGHDT and CDR2 YNNKEL (reference sequence).